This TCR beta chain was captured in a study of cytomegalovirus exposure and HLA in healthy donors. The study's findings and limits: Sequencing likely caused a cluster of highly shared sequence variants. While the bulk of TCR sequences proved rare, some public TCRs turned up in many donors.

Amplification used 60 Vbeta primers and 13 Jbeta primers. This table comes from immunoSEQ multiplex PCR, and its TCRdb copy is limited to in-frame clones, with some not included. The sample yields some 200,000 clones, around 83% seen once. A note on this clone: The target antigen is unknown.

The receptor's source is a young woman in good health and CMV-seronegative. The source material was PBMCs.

This chain's CDR3 is CASSLMDRDDGYTF. The CDR3 DNA follows: TGTGCCAGCTCACTGATGGACAGGGACGATGGCTACACCTTC. V and J are TRBV18 and TRBJ1-2; 8 nucleotides align to TRBD1. The CDR3 totals 14 residues. Germline V gives CDR1 KGHSH, CDR2 LQKENI. The J segment lost 6 bases and the V segment lost 4 bases, leaving 7 bases of the junction unmatched.